The 23 T cell receptor beta chains below were found in one sample sequenced in a study of cytomegalovirus exposure and HLA in healthy donors. The study ran its PCR with 60 Vbeta and 13 Jbeta primers. Measured with immunoSEQ multiplex PCR; TCRdb has only the in-frame clones, and not every one. This table has a few hundred thousand clones, 80% to 95% appearing once. The sample consisted of PBMCs. These receptor sequences come from a girl between 2 and 10 years old in good health and CMV-seronegative.

The rearrangement uses TRBV2 and TRBJ2-1, with D unclear. V dropped 1 base and J dropped 0 bases, with 10 bases sitting between them. Per germline, CDR1 SNHLY and CDR2 FYNNEI. CDR3 size: 16 residues. The CDR3 DNA reads TGTGCCAGCAGTGAAGACGGAGAAAGCTCCTACAATGAGCAGTTCTTC. Translated, it gives CASSEDGESSYNEQFF.

This rearrangement joins TRBV5-6 to TRBJ1-2; D is unclear. Germline assignment: CDR1 SGHDT and CDR2 YYEEEE. This CDR3 has 12 residues. Deletions cut 3 bases from V and 7 bases from J, with 10 bases between. The CDR3 is CASSSRQPGYTF. In nucleotides, the CDR3 is TGTGCCAGCAGCTCGAGGCAGCCTGGCTACACCTTC.

J is TRBJ2-3 and V is TRBV6-1; maybe TRBD1 (6 bases). The CDR3 sequence is 13 residues long. The germline CDR1 and CDR2 sequences are MNHNS and SASEGT. The V and J ends lost 4 bases and 4 bases respectively, with 9 bases between them. CDR3 nucleotides: TGTGCCAGCAGTGCACAGGGCGCAGATACGCAGTATTTT. Translation gives CASSAQGADTQYF.

On this clone: This sample also contains other DNA sequences that code for the same CDR3. V is TRBV5-1 and J is TRBJ2-3; 15 bases match TRBD2. Trimming removed 3 bases from V and 0 bases from J; junction bases left unmatched: 5. Germline V lookup: CDR1 SGHRS, CDR2 YFSETQ. The CDR3 runs 18 residues. In DNA form, the CDR3 reads TGCGCCAGCAGCTCGGGACTAGCGGGAGGAACAAGCACAGATACGCAGTATTTT. Its translation: CASSSGLAGGTSTDTQYF. Full variable domain (missing parts from reference TRBV5-1 and TRBJ2-3): KAGVTQTPRYLIKTRGQQVTLSCSPISGHRSVSWYQQTPGQGLQFLFEYFSETQRNKGNFPGRFSGRQFSNSRSEMNVSTLELGDSALYLCASSSGLAGGTSTDTQYFGPGTRLTVL.

V usage is TRBV18 and J usage is TRBJ2-1, with 7 positions matching TRBD1. V shed 0 bases and J 4 bases; nucleotides not matched to a gene: 12. Germline V CDR1 and CDR2: KGHSH, LQKENI. The CDR3 has 18 residues. The chain's CDR3 is CASSPPEEARQGYNEQFF. In DNA form, the CDR3 reads TGTGCCAGCTCACCACCTGAGGAAGCACGACAGGGTTACAATGAGCAGTTCTTC.

The V call is TRBV11-2, the J call TRBJ1-2, with 7 nucleotides matching TRBD1. In germline, CDR1 is SGHAT, CDR2 FQNNGV. V gave up 4 bases and J gave up 7 bases; unmatched junction bases: 15. The CDR3 has 16 residues. CDR3 amino acids: CASSSPLTRGTAGYTF. The CDR3 region has the DNA TGTGCCAGCAGCTCTCCCCTCACCAGGGGGACCGCTGGCTACACCTTC. Complete variable domain (other parts from reference TRBV11-2 and TRBJ1-2): EAGVAQSPRYKIIEKRQSVAFWCNPISGHATLYWYQQILGQGPKLLIQFQNNGVVDDSQLPKDRFSAERLKGVDSTLKIQPAKLEDSAVYLCASSSPLTRGTAGYTFGSGTRLTVV.

This chain connects TRBV6-5 to TRBJ2-1; TRBD2 agrees at 10 bases. With V trimmed by 10 bases and J by 5 bases, 11 bases remained unmatched. This CDR3 is 15 amino acids long. CDR1 is MNHEY and CDR2 is SVGAGI in the germline V gene. Here the CDR3 reads CATVKSGRGNNEQFF. The DNA of the CDR3 is TGTGCCACCGTAAAAAGCGGGAGGGGGAACAATGAGCAGTTCTTC.

In its sample, this clone was seen once. V gene TRBV6-5 combines with J gene TRBJ2-1; 7 nucleotides agree with TRBD2. J gave up 9 bases and V 7 bases, and 15 bases lay outside the gene matches. Germline loops: CDR1 MNHEY, CDR2 SVGAGI. The CDR3 length is 15 residues. CDR3 DNA: TGTGCCAGCACGCCGGTGGGGAGGGCCAGGGTTGAGCAGTTCTTC. Protein: CASTPVGRARVEQFF.

The chain uses TRBV15 and TRBJ1-3, with D unclear. V was trimmed by 0 bases and J by 4 bases, leaving 7 bases between them. The germline V gene encodes CDR1 LNHNV and CDR2 YYDKDF (reference sequence). This CDR3 comprises 14 residues. The CDR3 here is CATSRERSGNTIYF. The CDR3 bases are TGTGCCACCAGCAGAGAGAGGTCAGGAAACACCATATATTTT.

The V gene is TRBV28, the J gene TRBJ2-1; no clear D. Trimming removed 6 bases from V and 5 bases from J, with 5 bases in between. CDR3 size: 11 residues. CDR1 is MDHEN and CDR2 is SYDVKM in the germline V gene. The CDR3 sequence: CASSPNNEQFF. In DNA, the CDR3 is TGTGCCAGCAGCCCCAACAATGAGCAGTTCTTC.

The rearrangement joins TRBV12-5 to TRBJ2-3; D is ambiguous. Germline V gives CDR1 LGHNT, CDR2 FRNRAP. This CDR3 comprises 11 residues. V was pared by 7 bases and J by 6 bases, with 8 bases between. CDR3 bases: TGTGCTAGTGCCTGGGCGGATACGCAGTATTTT. Protein sequence: CASAWADTQYF.

CDR3 region: CASSLVVAGDNTGELFF. The CDR3 DNA reads TGTGCCAGCAGCTTGGTGGTAGCGGGGGACAACACCGGGGAGCTGTTTTTT. The V gene is TRBV7-6, the J gene TRBJ2-2; 9 positions match TRBD2. The CDR3 has 17 residues. Germline V lookup: CDR1 SGHVS, CDR2 FNYEAQ. V gave up 3 bases and J gave up 2 bases; unmatched junction bases: 7.

The J gene is TRBJ2-1, the V gene TRBV5-8; 8 nucleotides agree with TRBD2. This CDR3 is 15 amino acids long. Germline assignment: CDR1 SGHTS and CDR2 YDEGEE. The V segment lost 2 bases and the J segment 7 bases; nucleotides outside the gene matches: 8. As DNA, the CDR3 is TGTGCCAGCAGCTTTGACCTACTAGCGGCAAATGAGCAGTTCTTC. Protein product: CASSFDLLAANEQFF.

The genes are TRBV5-6 and TRBJ1-1; TRBD1 aligns across 7 bases. This CDR3 comprises 13 residues. Germline V gene data show CDR1 as SGHDT and CDR2 as YYEEEE. Germline trimming cut 3 bases from V and 4 bases from J; bases unmatched to any gene: 3. The CDR3 nucleotides read TGTGCCAGCAGCTCCGACAGGGTCACTGAAGCTTTCTTT. This codes for CASSSDRVTEAFF.

The chain joins TRBV6-5 to TRBJ1-5, with 7 bases fitting TRBD1. Trimming cost V 5 bases and J 0 bases; bases outside gene matches: 4. This CDR3 spans 15 amino acids. The V gene's germline CDR1 is MNHEY and CDR2 SVGAGI. The CDR3 DNA is TGTGCCAGCAGTCCGGGACAGTCTAGCAATCAGCCCCAGCATTTT. Amino acid sequence: CASSPGQSSNQPQHF.

This chain connects TRBV6-6 to TRBJ2-2; 7 bases are shared with TRBD1. This CDR3 is built from 16 residues. With V trimmed by 7 bases and J by 7 bases, 15 bases remained unmatched. From germline, CDR1 is MNHNY and CDR2 SVGAGI (reference sequence). CDR3 region: CASTQDRVPVDGELFF. CDR3 DNA sequence: TGTGCCAGCACACAAGACAGGGTCCCGGTGGACGGGGAGCTGTTTTTT.

V gene TRBV10-3 combines with J gene TRBJ1-3, with 7 bases fitting TRBD1. V trimming: 7 bases; J trimming: 0 bases; junction bases outside the gene matches: 6. There are 15 residues in the CDR3. Germline CDR1 is ENHRY and CDR2 is SYGVKD. For the CDR3, the DNA is TGTGCCATCACCAAAGACAGGGCCTCTGGAAACACCATATATTTT. Its translation: CAITKDRASGNTIYF.

The V and J genes are TRBV6-5 and TRBJ1-1; perhaps TRBD1 as D (6 bases). V dropped 3 bases and J dropped 8 bases, with 13 bases sitting between them. CDR1 is MNHEY, CDR2 SVGAGI, per germline. CDR3 length: 13 residues. CDR3 sequence (DNA): TGTGCCAGCAGTTATTTTCCTGACAGGGAAGCTTTCTTT. Translating gives CASSYFPDREAFF.

This sequence joins TRBV19 and TRBJ2-6, with D perhaps TRBD2 (6 bases). From germline, CDR1 is LNHDA and CDR2 SQIVND (reference sequence). The CDR3 length is 16 residues. Trimming pared 7 bases from V and 0 bases from J, leaving 13 bases between. The DNA of the CDR3 is TGTGCCAGTATGCGGGGTCCAAGCTCTGGGGCCAACGTCCTGACTTTC. Translation gives CASMRGPSSGANVLTF.

Of note for this clone: The same CDR3 also results from other DNA sequences found in this sample. The CDR3 DNA reads TGTGCCAGCAGCCCTCGGGACAAACCTATCACAGATACGCAGTATTTT. Translated: CASSPRDKPITDTQYF. The chain joins TRBV5-4 to TRBJ2-3; tentatively, D is TRBD1 (6 bases). The germline V gene encodes CDR1 SGHNT and CDR2 YYREEE (reference sequence). Trimming removed 4 bases from V and 2 bases from J, with 17 bases in between. The CDR3 has 16 residues.

This chain joins TRBV7-6 and TRBJ1-2, with D unresolved. V was clipped by 5 bases and J by 3 bases, with 10 bases between them. This CDR3 is built from 13 residues. The germline V gene has CDR1 SGHVS and CDR2 FNYEAQ. CDR3 sequence: CASSARGDYGYTF. In nucleotides, the CDR3 is TGTGCCAGCAGCGCACGGGGTGACTATGGCTACACCTTC. The full variable domain, rest sourced from reference TRBV7-6 and TRBJ1-2, is GAGVSQSPRYKVTKRGQDVALRCDPISGHVSLYWYRQALGQGPEFLTYFNYEAQQDKSGLPNDRFSAERPEGSISTLTIQRTEQRDSAMYRCASSARGDYGYTFGSGTRLTVV.

This clone was picked up one time. The chain uses TRBV5-1 and TRBJ2-1; 8 bases map to TRBD2. The CDR3 consists of 16 residues. V shed 4 bases and J 8 bases; nucleotides not matched to a gene: 14. Germline V gene data show CDR1 as SGHRS and CDR2 as YFSETQ. The CDR3: CASSKYETSVLDEQFF. DNA for the CDR3: TGCGCCAGCAGCAAGTACGAGACTAGCGTTCTCGATGAGCAGTTCTTC.

J is TRBJ1-2 and V is TRBV2; TRBD1 matches at 8 bases. V lost 3 bases to trimming and J lost 8 bases; unmatched junction nucleotides: 5. This CDR3 spans 13 amino acids. Germline lookup yields CDR1 SNHLY and CDR2 FYNNEI. The CDR3 region is CASSDRGLNGYTF. The CDR3 DNA sequence: TGTGCCAGCAGTGACAGGGGGCTTAACGGCTACACCTTC.